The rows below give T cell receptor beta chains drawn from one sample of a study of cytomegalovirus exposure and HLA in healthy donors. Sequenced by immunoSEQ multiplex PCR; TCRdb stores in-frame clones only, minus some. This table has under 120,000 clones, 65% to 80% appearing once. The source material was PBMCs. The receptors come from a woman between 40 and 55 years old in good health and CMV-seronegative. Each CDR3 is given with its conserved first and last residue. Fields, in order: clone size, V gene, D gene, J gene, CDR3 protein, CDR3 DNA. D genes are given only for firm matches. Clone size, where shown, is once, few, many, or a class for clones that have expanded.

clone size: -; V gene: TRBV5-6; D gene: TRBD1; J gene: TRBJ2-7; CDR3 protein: CASSLGFGTASYEQYF; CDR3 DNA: TGTGCCAGCAGCTTGGGATTCGGGACAGCCTCCTACGAGCAGTACTTC
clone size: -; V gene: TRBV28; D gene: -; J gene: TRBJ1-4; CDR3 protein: CASSLRQVNEKLFF; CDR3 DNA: TGTGCCAGCAGTTTACGACAGGTCAATGAAAAACTGTTTTTT
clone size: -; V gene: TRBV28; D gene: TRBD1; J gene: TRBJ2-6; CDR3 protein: CASSFRDSSSGANVLTF; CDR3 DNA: TGTGCCAGCAGTTTTCGGGACAGTAGCTCTGGGGCCAACGTCCTGACTTTC
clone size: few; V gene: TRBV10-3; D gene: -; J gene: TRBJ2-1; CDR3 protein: CAISESRQDEQFF; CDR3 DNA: TGTGCCATCAGTGAGTCCCGACAGGATGAGCAGTTCTTC
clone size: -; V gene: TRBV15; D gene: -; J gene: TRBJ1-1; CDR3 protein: CATSRGQEVPEAFF; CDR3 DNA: TGTGCCACCAGCAGAGGACAGGAGGTCCCTGAAGCTTTCTTT
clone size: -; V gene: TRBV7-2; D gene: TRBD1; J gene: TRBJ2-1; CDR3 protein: CASSLLGARQGAGNEQFF; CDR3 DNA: TGTGCCAGCAGCTTACTAGGGGCCCGACAGGGGGCAGGCAATGAGCAGTTCTTC
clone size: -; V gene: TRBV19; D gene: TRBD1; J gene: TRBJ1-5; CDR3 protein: CASSLGTGGFGNQPQHF; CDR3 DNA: TGTGCCAGTAGTTTGGGGACAGGGGGCTTCGGCAATCAGCCCCAGCATTTT
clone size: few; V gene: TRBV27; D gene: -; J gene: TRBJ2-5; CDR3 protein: CASRDPRAQETQYF; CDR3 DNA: TGTGCCAGCAGAGATCCCAGGGCGCAAGAGACCCAGTACTTC
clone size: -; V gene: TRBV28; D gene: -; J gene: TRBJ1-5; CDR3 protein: CASRPEGIYSNQPQHF; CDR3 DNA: TGTGCCAGCAGACCAGAGGGTATATATAGCAATCAGCCCCAGCATTTT
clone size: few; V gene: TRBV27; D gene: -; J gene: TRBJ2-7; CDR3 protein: CASIGEGGSYEQYF; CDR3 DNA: TGTGCCAGCATTGGTGAAGGGGGCTCCTACGAGCAGTACTTC
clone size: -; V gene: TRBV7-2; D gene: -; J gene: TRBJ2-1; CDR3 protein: CASSLPPNSEQFF; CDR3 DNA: TGTGCCAGCAGCTTGCCACCGAACAGTGAGCAGTTCTTC
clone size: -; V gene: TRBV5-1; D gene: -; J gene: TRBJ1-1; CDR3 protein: CASSLEGLTEAFF; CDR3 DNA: TGCGCCAGCAGCTTGGAGGGGCTCACTGAAGCTTTCTTT
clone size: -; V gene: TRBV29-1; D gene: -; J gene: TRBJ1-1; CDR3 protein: CSATQALGTEAFF; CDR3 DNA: TGCAGCGCCACACAGGCGTTAGGCACTGAAGCTTTCTTT
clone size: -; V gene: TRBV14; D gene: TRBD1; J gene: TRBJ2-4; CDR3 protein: CASSQGTVPKNIQYF; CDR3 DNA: TGTGCCAGCAGCCAGGGGACAGTCCCCAAAAACATTCAGTACTTC
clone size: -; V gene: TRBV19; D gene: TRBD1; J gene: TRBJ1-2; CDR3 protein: CASSARTGALNYGYTF; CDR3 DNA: TGTGCCAGTAGTGCCCGGACAGGGGCCCTTAACTATGGCTACACCTTC
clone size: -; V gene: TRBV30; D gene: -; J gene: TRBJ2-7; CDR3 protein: CAWSVQTSSYEQYF; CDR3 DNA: TGTGCCTGGAGTGTACAGACTAGCTCCTACGAGCAGTACTTC